This T cell receptor beta chain was captured in a study of beta chain features in type 1 diabetes. The sequenced template was cDNA made from the entire isolated RNA. Produced via immunoSEQ multiplex PCR; TCRdb's table is partial and in-frame only. The sample records 38,000 or so clones, 55% to 70% being singletons. About this clone itself: The antigen is undetermined.

Study-wide findings and caveats: The VDJ junctions of type 1 diabetes patients carried fewer insertions and more deletions.

V trimming: 4 bases; J trimming: 2 bases; junction bases outside the gene matches: 9. The CDR3 sequence is 16 residues long. The V gene's germline CDR1 is SGHNT and CDR2 YYREEE (reference sequence). The sequencing sample was made of Tregs from blood. V usage is TRBV5-4 and J usage is TRBJ2-1, with TRBD2 identical over 7 bases. The sequence was obtained from a woman aged 25 to 39 in good health. The CDR3 DNA follows: TGTGCCAGCAGCCCGGCTGGCGGGAGTGCCTACAATGAGCAGTTCTTC. It encodes CASSPAGGSAYNEQFF.